This T cell receptor beta chain was found in a study of OX40 agonist ivuxolimab in advanced cancers. At the level of the study: Prior checkpoint blockade (anti-PD-1, anti-PD-L1 or anti-CTLA-4) was permitted; 35% to 50% had it.

Trimming pared 1 base from V and 4 bases from J, leaving 11 bases between. CDR3 length equals 15 residues. Germline assignment: CDR1 MGHDK and CDR2 SYGVNS. This clone was observed once. Some clones are missing from TCRdb's copy, which holds only in-frame ones; the method was immunoSEQ multiplex PCR. The table shows around 60,000 clones, with roughly 87% occurring only once. This sequence joins TRBV25-1 and TRBJ1-5; perhaps TRBD1 as D (5 bases). The sample was CD4+ or CD8+ T cells sorted from blood, taken in a trial of the OX40 agonist ivuxolimab. The source of this sequence is an adult with an advanced solid tumor such as melanoma, head and neck, liver or kidney cancer. CDR3 residues: CASSESWAGNQPQHF. The CDR3 DNA sequence: TGTGCCAGCAGTGAATCATGGGCAGGGAATCAGCCCCAGCATTTT.